This TCR beta chain was identified in a study of T-cell reconstitution after alpha-beta-depleted transplantation in children. This clonotype was detected only a few times. The authors prepared the TCRbeta library with unique molecular identifiers. TCRdb fed the PCR reads into MiXCR, producing one record per CDR3 protein. Counted here are 130,000 to 150,000 distinct CDR3 sequences, about 8.8% occurring once; the ten biggest clones make up 15% to 20%. This specimen consisted of PBMCs, mostly from graft donor cells, obtained 180 days after TCRalphabeta/CD19-depleted stem cell transplant. This clonotype was obtained from a female patient between 2 and 10 years old who had a stem cell transplant for congenital amegakaryocytic thrombocytopenia, so the T cells may come from the graft donor.

The CDR3 sequence: CASSQGAVYYNEQFF. CDR3 coding DNA: TGCGCCAGCAGCCAAGGAGCGGTGTATTACAATGAGCAGTTCTTC. The rearrangement uses TRBV4-1 and TRBJ2-1; weak D call: TRBD2 (5 bases). CDR1 is MGHRA, CDR2 YSYEKL, per germline. This CDR3 has 15 amino acids. V lost 1 base, J lost 4 bases, and 11 bases lay in between.